The present T cell receptor beta chain was sequenced within a study of cytomegalovirus exposure and HLA in healthy donors. The overall study: Early released data comprised 80 million or so unique TCRs from HLA-typed donors. Study-level results: Earlier results showed most TCR beta V segments being productive about 87% or about 30% of the time. A missense variant in DCLRE1C was later tied to TCR beta V- and J-gene trimming.

Notes on this clone: Antigen: not known.

This PCR relied on a set of 60 Vbeta primers and 13 Jbeta primers. Assay used: immunoSEQ multiplex PCR; TCRdb lists only in-frame clones, some missing. The ten top clones account for under 2.5%, within a sample of about 160,000 clones. The sequence derives from a man aged 30 to 45 in good health and CMV-seronegative. Sequences were obtained from PBMCs.

The CDR3 here is CAWRQTRALDEQFF. CDR3 bases: TGTGCCTGGAGACAAACTAGGGCTTTGGATGAGCAGTTCTTC. V and J are TRBV30 and TRBJ2-1; perhaps TRBD2 as D (5 bases). This CDR3 has 14 amino acids. Trimming removed 3 bases from V and 8 bases from J, with 17 bases in between. Germline CDR1 is GTSNPN and CDR2 is SVGIG (reference sequence).